These 16 T cell receptor beta chains were sequenced from one sample in a study of CD8+CD57+ T cells in acquired aplastic anemia. Genomic DNA constituted the template upon which TCR beta VDJ and CDR3 profiling was performed. From the reads, TCRdb called clonotypes with MiXCR, one entry per CDR3 protein. The sample lists about 58,000 distinct CDR3 sequences, roughly three fifths occurring once. Individuals selected for sequencing had exhibited CD8+CD57+ cell expansion on flow cytometry. The sequenced material came from sorted CD4+, CD8+, or CD8+CD57+ T cells (not recorded which) from PBMCs. The receptors shown here come from a human donor with aplastic anemia.

This sequence joins TRBV5-3 and TRBJ2-7, with TRBD2 as a possible D gene (7 bases). TRBV5-3 is marked as an open reading frame, function uncertain. Trimming left V 8 bases short and J 0 bases short, with 12 bases between. This CDR3 contains 13 residues. CDR3 amino acids: CASNREGSYEQYF. The CDR3 DNA reads as TGTGCCAGCAACAGGGAGGGCTCCTACGAGCAGTACTTC.

This chain links TRBV7-9 with TRBJ2-3, with unresolved D. Trimming removed 4 bases at V and 4 bases at J, with 6 bases between. The CDR3 consists of 12 residues. From germline, CDR1 is SEHNR and CDR2 FQNEAQ (reference sequence). The CDR3 DNA is TGTGCCAGCAGCTCGACTGCAGATACGCAGTATTTT. Translation gives CASSSTADTQYF.

Concerning this clonotype: This sequence may be a read error, since a much larger clone differs from it by one base. The gene calls are TRBV4-1 and TRBJ1-4, with 7 bases identical to TRBD1. Germline loops: CDR1 MGHRA, CDR2 YSYEKL. This CDR3 comprises 19 residues. The CDR3 coding sequence is TGCGCCAGCAGCCAAGATGGGGTTACGCAAGGGGGCCCAAATGAAAAACTGTTGTTT. It is translated as CASSQDGVTQGGPNEKLLF.

The chain couples TRBV6-1 to TRBJ2-5; D is undetermined. Germline CDR1 reads MNHNS; CDR2 reads SASEGT. CDR3 length: 12 residues. V lost 6 bases and J lost 5, with 10 bases in between. Written as DNA, the CDR3 is TGTGCCAGCAGCTTGGCGGCCGAGACCCAGTACTTC. Residues: CASSLAAETQYF.

This chain connects TRBV10-2 to TRBJ2-7, with 15 nucleotides matching TRBD2. This CDR3 has 17 amino acids. The germline CDR1 and CDR2 sequences are WSHSY and SAAADI. The V and J ends lost 6 bases and 1 base, in that order; junction bases with no gene match: 7. The CDR3: CASRFGLAGGPSYEQYF. DNA of the CDR3: TGCGCCAGCAGATTCGGACTAGCGGGGGGGCCATCCTACGAGCAGTACTTC.

This chain links TRBV9 with TRBJ2-5; TRBD1 matches at 12 bases. This CDR3 comprises 19 residues. Germline-derived CDR1 and CDR2 are SGDLS and YYNGEE. With V trimmed by 2 bases and J by 5 bases, 16 bases remained unmatched. CDR3 coding DNA: TGTGCCAGCAGCGTTGAAGGGTGGCTGGGACAGGGGGCGCGGGAGACCCAGTACTTC. It is translated as CASSVEGWLGQGARETQYF.

The J gene is TRBJ2-3, the V gene TRBV2; tentatively, D is TRBD2 (7 bases). The CDR3 is 17 residues long. V gave up 3 bases and J gave up 2 bases, with 18 bases separating them. Germline V gene data show CDR1 as SNHLY and CDR2 as FYNNEI. The CDR3 region has the DNA TGTGCCAGCAGTGATCGGCGGGGGCTTTGGGCCACAGATACGCAGTATTTT. Translation: CASSDRRGLWATDTQYF.

In this sample, this clonotype turned up once. No conserved phenylalanine or tryptophan ends this CDR3, so it is likely a read error. CDR3: CAPTWWFPYEQYL. The CDR3 DNA reads TGTGCCCCCACCTGGTGGTTTCCCTACGAGCAGTACCTC. The chain uses TRBV10-3 and TRBJ2-7; D gene uncertain. This CDR3 is 13 amino acids long. Germline CDR1 reads ENHRY; CDR2 reads SYGVKD. V was pared by 11 bases and J by 2 bases, with 16 bases between.

This clonotype was found many times. The V and J genes are TRBV7-6 and TRBJ2-7; maybe TRBD1 (5 bases). This CDR3 comprises 16 residues. From germline, CDR1 is SGHVS and CDR2 FNYEAQ. Trimming took off 1 base at V and 2 bases at J, with 15 bases between the two ends. The CDR3 here is CASSLGGDSHPYEQYF. CDR3 nucleotide sequence: TGTGCCAGCAGCTTAGGAGGTGACAGTCACCCCTACGAGCAGTACTTC.

The rearrangement links TRBV20-1 to TRBJ2-7, with D possibly matching TRBD2 (6 bases). There are 13 residues in the CDR3. V was trimmed by 8 bases and J by 6 bases, leaving 20 bases between them. Germline V CDR1 and CDR2: DFQATT, SNEGSKA (reference sequence). The CDR3 DNA sequence: TGCAGTACCACTACGGGGGAGGCCGGCGAGCAGTACTTC. This sequence encodes CSTTTGEAGEQYF.

This clonotype was seen repeatedly, ten times or more. This rearrangement joins TRBV25-1 to TRBJ1-4; 7 bases map to TRBD1. V dropped 2 bases and J dropped 10; count of bases not matched to a gene: 7. The CDR3 contains 14 residues. Germline V gene lookup returns CDR1 MGHDK and CDR2 SYGVNS. The CDR3 DNA reads as TGTGCCAGCAGTGAAAGGGGGCCGCGGCGAAAACTGTTTTTT. It is translated as CASSERGPRRKLFF.

Only a few counts were recorded for this clonotype. The genes are TRBV10-3 and TRBJ2-7; 10 nucleotides line up with TRBD1. Trimming cost V 4 bases and J 5 bases; bases outside gene matches: 5. CDR1 is ENHRY, CDR2 SYGVKD, per germline. The CDR3 spans 14 residues. The CDR3 sequence: CAISGRDRGHEQYF. For the CDR3, the DNA is TGTGCCATCAGTGGGCGGGACAGGGGCCACGAGCAGTACTTC.

The V gene is TRBV20-1, the J gene TRBJ1-2, with no clear D. In germline, CDR1 is DFQATT, CDR2 SNEGSKA (reference sequence). The CDR3 runs 12 residues. V lost 0 bases, J lost 8 bases, and 10 bases lay in between. The CDR3 region has the DNA TGCAGTGCTAGAGATAGAATGGGGGGCTACACCTTC. Protein: CSARDRMGGYTF.

This clonotype was found many times. This chain's CDR3 is CATETGEGPNEKLFF. The CDR3 coding sequence is TGTGCCACGGAGACAGGGGAGGGGCCCAATGAAAAACTGTTTTTT. This chain joins TRBV2 and TRBJ1-4; 8 bases are a match to TRBD1. Germline V gene data show CDR1 as SNHLY and CDR2 as FYNNEI. The CDR3 has 15 amino acids. V shed 10 bases, J shed 5 bases, and the junction held 12 bases outside the gene matches.

The chain has TRBV11-3 and TRBJ1-2, with TRBD1 matching 9 bases. This CDR3 region has 15 residues. CDR1 and CDR2 from the germline V gene are SGHNT and YENEEA. V was pared by 5 bases and J by 7 bases, with 11 bases of the junction left unmatched. CDR3 sequence reads: CASSPPTGTGFGYTF. CDR3 coding DNA: TGTGCCAGCAGCCCTCCCACCGGGACAGGGTTTGGCTACACCTTC.

The table lists this clonotype with a count of one. The chain has TRBV12-3 or TRBV12-4 and TRBJ2-7; D is unresolved. The CDR3 runs to 11 residues. The germline V and J ends were trimmed by 6 bases and 5 bases, with 8 bases remaining between them. Written as DNA, the CDR3 is TGTGCCAGCAGCAAGAATAACGAGCAGTACTTC. Protein product: CASSKNNEQYF.